The 21 T cell receptor beta chains listed next were all sequenced from one sample in a study of blood T cell repertoires in COVID-19. Data came from immunoSEQ multiplex PCR; TCRdb stores just in-frame clones and leaves some out. Of 200,000 to 250,000 clones detected, roughly 84% appear once; the ten largest clones hold 15% to 20%. The specimen was peripheral blood. The source is a man aged 25 to 40 with active or convalescent COVID-19.

V gene TRBV4-1 combines with J gene TRBJ1-1; D gene unclear. The CDR3 sequence is 12 residues long. V was clipped by 1 base and J by 5 bases, with 5 bases between them. Germline assignment: CDR1 MGHRA and CDR2 YSYEKL. CDR3 protein: CASSQGQTEAFF. The CDR3 DNA reads as TGCGCCAGCAGCCAAGGGCAGACTGAAGCTTTCTTT.

This chain uses TRBV5-5 with TRBJ1-1, with 8 bases that match TRBD1. Trimming took 3 bases from V and 1 from J; bases not matched to a gene: 11. The germline gives CDR1 SGHKS, CDR2 YYEKEE (reference sequence). The CDR3 covers 17 residues. This CDR3 is CASSSDRGGLANTEAFF. For the CDR3, the DNA is TGTGCCAGCAGCTCAGACAGGGGTGGGTTAGCGAACACTGAAGCTTTCTTT.

The V and J genes are TRBV5-8 and TRBJ2-5; possible D gene TRBD2, 6 bases. Trimming removed 5 bases from V and 6 bases from J, with 20 bases in between. This CDR3 is built from 15 residues. The germline V gene encodes CDR1 SGHTS and CDR2 YDEGEE. CDR3 coding DNA: TGTGCCAGCAGGCGTCGCGGGGATTTCGGAAAGACCCAGTACTTC. It is translated as CASRRRGDFGKTQYF.

The chain is built from TRBV5-1 and TRBJ1-1; D is unresolved. Trimming left V 4 bases short and J 8 bases short, with 15 bases between. The CDR3 has 13 residues. Per germline, CDR1 SGHRS and CDR2 YFSETQ. CDR3 sequence: CASSTESSKEAFF. The CDR3 DNA is TGCGCCAGCAGCACCGAGTCGTCCAAAGAAGCTTTCTTT.

The V and J genes are TRBV4-1 and TRBJ1-5; D is perhaps TRBD1 (5 bases). The length of the CDR3 is 16 residues. The germline gives CDR1 MGHRA, CDR2 YSYEKL. Deletions cut 5 bases from V and 0 bases from J, with 14 bases between. CDR3 coding DNA: TGCGCCAGCAGCAGCTTGGGGGGAGTTAGCAATCAGCCCCAGCATTTT. Its protein is CASSSLGGVSNQPQHF.

The chain links TRBV11-2 to TRBJ1-2; 9 nucleotides match TRBD1. Germline V gene sequence: CDR1 SGHAT, CDR2 FQNNGV. The V and J ends lost 3 bases and 7 bases, in that order; junction bases with no gene match: 3. The CDR3 consists of 13 residues. In DNA form, the CDR3 reads TGTGCCAGCAGCTTTCGGGACAGGGCTGGCTACACCTTC. This encodes CASSFRDRAGYTF.

The chain has TRBV3-1 (or the pseudogene TRBV3-2) and TRBJ2-3, with 7 positions matching TRBD2. This CDR3 contains 15 residues. The ends lost 4 bases at V and 2 bases at J; junction bases unmatched: 6. CDR1 is LGHDT, CDR2 YNNKEL, per germline (reference sequence). The DNA of the CDR3 is TGTGCCAGCAGCCCGATAGCGGGCTTCACAGATACGCAGTATTTT. Amino acid sequence: CASSPIAGFTDTQYF.

The chain combines TRBV6-4 with TRBJ1-1, with D tentatively TRBD1 (6 bases). Germline V gene data show CDR1 as MRHNA and CDR2 as SNTAGT. Trimming shortened V by 6 bases and J by 1 base, and 21 bases separated the two germline ends. The CDR3 has 17 residues. In nucleotides, the CDR3 is TGTGCCAGCAGCGGGAGGGGGGAGGCAGCCACGAACACTGAAGCTTTCTTT. The encoded protein is CASSGRGEAATNTEAFF.

The chain carries TRBV7-6 and TRBJ2-3, with 10 bases fitting TRBD2. The junction had 2 bases not matched to a gene; V was cut back by 5 bases and J by 3 bases. There are 14 residues in the CDR3. Germline V gene lookup returns CDR1 SGHVS and CDR2 FNYEAQ. The CDR3 nucleotides are TGTGCCAGCAGCCCGGGACTAGCGACAGATACGCAGTATTTT. This encodes CASSPGLATDTQYF.

The chain links TRBV9 to TRBJ2-3, with 7 bases aligning to TRBD1. The CDR3 is 12 residues long. V lost 3 bases to trimming and J lost 11 bases; unmatched junction nucleotides: 6. From germline, CDR1 is SGDLS and CDR2 YYNGEE. The CDR3 sequence: CASSGTGVEQYF. DNA for the CDR3: TGTGCCAGCAGCGGAACAGGGGTGGAGCAGTATTTT.

The chain joins TRBV9 to TRBJ1-2; no clear D gene. Germline V gene sequence: CDR1 SGDLS, CDR2 YYNGEE. The CDR3 is 11 residues long. The V end lost 4 bases, the J end lost 8 bases, and 9 bases lay between the germline ends. Here the CDR3 reads CASSIPGGYTF. DNA of the CDR3: TGTGCCAGCAGCATACCGGGGGGCTACACCTTC.

This chain joins TRBV28 and TRBJ2-3; 8 bases align to TRBD1. The CDR3 spans 15 residues. V trimming: 7 bases; J trimming: 4 bases; junction bases outside the gene matches: 10. In germline, CDR1 is MDHEN, CDR2 SYDVKM. CDR3 protein: CASKMTGAPADTQYF. CDR3 in DNA: TGTGCCAGCAAAATGACAGGGGCCCCCGCAGATACGCAGTATTTT. Full variable domain (outside the CDR3, taken from reference TRBV28 and TRBJ2-3): DVKVTQSSRYLVKRTGEKVFLECVQDMDHENMFWYRQDPGLGLRLIYFSYDVKMKEKGDIPEGYSVSREKKERFSLILESASTNQTSMYLCASKMTGAPADTQYFGPGTRLTVL.

J is TRBJ1-4 and V is TRBV4-3; TRBD1 matches 8 bases. Germline V gene data show CDR1 as LGHNA and CDR2 as YSLEER. The CDR3 length is 14 residues. V shed 4 bases and J 5 bases; nucleotides not matched to a gene: 3. CDR3 bases: TGCGCCAGCAGCCTTCGACAGGGGAATGAAAAACTGTTTTTT. Translating it yields CASSLRQGNEKLFF.

This clone was recorded only once. This rearrangement joins TRBV28 to TRBJ1-2; D is unclear. V was pared by 5 bases and J by 6 bases, with 10 bases between. Germline V gives CDR1 MDHEN, CDR2 SYDVKM. The CDR3 loop spans 12 amino acids. The CDR3 sequence is CASSLQKNGYTF. CDR3 DNA: TGTGCCAGCAGTCTTCAGAAAAATGGCTACACCTTC.

This sequence joins TRBV24-1 and TRBJ2-3, with a weak D call TRBD1 (5 bases). V lost 9 bases to trimming and J lost 2 bases, with 11 bases between them. The V gene's germline CDR1 is KGHDR and CDR2 SFDVKD. The CDR3 runs to 13 residues. The CDR3 DNA sequence: TGTGCCACCGCGGACACCTACACAGATACGCAGTATTTT. It is translated as CATADTYTDTQYF.

This chain links TRBV6-6 with TRBJ1-5; 10 bases fit TRBD1. Germline trimming cut 7 bases from V and 5 bases from J; bases unmatched to any gene: 8. In germline, CDR1 is MNHNY, CDR2 SVGAGI (reference sequence). The CDR3 is 15 amino acids. The CDR3 spells CASKDQTGGYQPQHF. As DNA, the CDR3 is TGTGCCAGCAAAGACCAGACAGGGGGCTATCAGCCCCAGCATTTT.

The chain combines TRBV7-2 with TRBJ2-7, with 7 bases aligning to TRBD2. The CDR3 runs to 16 residues. The junction had 10 bases not matched to a gene; V was cut back by 5 bases and J by 0 bases. CDR1 is SGHTA, CDR2 FQGNSA, per germline. CDR3 amino acids: CASSPSSGSSSYEQYF. CDR3 nucleotide sequence: TGTGCCAGCAGCCCGTCTAGCGGTTCTAGCTCCTACGAGCAGTACTTC.

The V and J genes are TRBV30 and TRBJ2-7; D may be TRBD2 (5 bases). Germline CDR1 GTSNPN, CDR2 SVGIG (reference sequence). V was cut by 0 bases and J by 2 bases, with 14 bases left in between. This CDR3 comprises 15 residues. Written as DNA, the CDR3 is TGTGCCTGGAGTGTCTATCCTGCTAGCCCCTACGAGCAGTACTTC. This sequence encodes CAWSVYPASPYEQYF.

This sequence joins TRBV25-1 and TRBJ1-2; D is uncertain. Trimming took 7 bases from V and 3 from J, leaving 9 bases between them. Germline CDR1 is MGHDK and CDR2 is SYGVNS. This CDR3 has 12 residues. The CDR3 loop is CASTGMDYGYTF. CDR3 nucleotides: TGTGCCAGCACCGGTATGGACTATGGCTACACCTTC.

This clone came up once. In the same sample, other DNA sequences code for this CDR3. The chain combines TRBV5-1 with TRBJ1-1, with D perhaps matching TRBD1 (5 bases). V was shortened by 4 bases and J by 0 bases, with 7 bases between the two germline ends. CDR3 length: 13 amino acids. Germline-derived CDR1 and CDR2 are SGHRS and YFSETQ. CDR3 coding DNA: TGCGCCAGCAGCCCAGGGTTGAACACTGAAGCTTTCTTT. Its protein product is CASSPGLNTEAFF.

The chain combines TRBV7-8 with TRBJ1-2; 9 nucleotides match TRBD1. The germline V gene encodes CDR1 SGHVS and CDR2 FQNEAQ. This CDR3 has 15 amino acids. Trimming at V came to 5 bases and at J to 6 bases, leaving 10 bases not matched to a gene. CDR3 sequence reads: CASSPGQGVRDGYTF. DNA for the CDR3: TGTGCCAGCAGCCCGGGACAGGGTGTCAGGGATGGCTACACCTTC.